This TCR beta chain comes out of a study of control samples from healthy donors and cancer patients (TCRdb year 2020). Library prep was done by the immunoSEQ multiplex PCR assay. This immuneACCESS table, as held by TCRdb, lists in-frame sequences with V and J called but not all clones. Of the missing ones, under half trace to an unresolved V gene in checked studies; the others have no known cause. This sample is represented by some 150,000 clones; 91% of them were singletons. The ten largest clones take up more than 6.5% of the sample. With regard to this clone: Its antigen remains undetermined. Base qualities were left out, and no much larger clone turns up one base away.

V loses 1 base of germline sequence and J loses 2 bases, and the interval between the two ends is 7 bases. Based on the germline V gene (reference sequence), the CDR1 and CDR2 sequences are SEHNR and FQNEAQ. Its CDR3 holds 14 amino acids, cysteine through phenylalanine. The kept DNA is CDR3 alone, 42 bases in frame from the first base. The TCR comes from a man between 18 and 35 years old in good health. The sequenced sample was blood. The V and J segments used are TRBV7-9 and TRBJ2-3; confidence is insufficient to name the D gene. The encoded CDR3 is CASSLGVSTDTQYF. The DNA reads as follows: TGTGCCAGCAGCTTAGGAGTTTCCACAGATACGCAGTATTTT. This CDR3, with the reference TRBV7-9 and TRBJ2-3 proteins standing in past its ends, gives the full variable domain DTGVSQNPRHKITKRGQNVTFRCDPISEHNRLYWYRQTLGQGPEFLTYFQNEAQLEKSRLLSDRFSAERPKGSFSTLEIQRTEQGDSAMYLCASSLGVSTDTQYFGPGTRLTVL.